This T cell receptor beta chain derives from a study of T cell repertoires in cytomegalovirus infection. Study overall: CMV infection plus the matching HLA type was flagged by public TCR beta signatures. Study-level results: In two of eight donors, the top clonotype was HLA-C-restricted CMV-specific.

In this sample, this clonotype turned up a few times. Antigen: not known. One entry per CDR3 protein results from TCRdb running MiXCR on the reads. The data contain 150,000 to 200,000 distinct CDR3 sequences, approximately 9.7% of them seen just once; the ten biggest clones take up 4.6%. In germline, CDR1 is KGHDR, CDR2 SFDVKD. Deletions cut 3 bases from V and 4 bases from J, with 3 bases between. The CDR3 is 12 residues long. The receptor's source is a human donor in good health (CMV status not recorded). Some clones in this sample may be carry-over from other donors' samples. The V gene is TRBV24-1, the J gene TRBJ1-5; no definite D call. The specimen sequenced was PBMCs. CDR3 loop: CATSDLNQPQHF. The DNA of the CDR3 is TGTGCCACCAGTGATCTTAATCAGCCCCAGCATTTT.